This record concerns one T cell receptor (beta chain) sequence. The source of the sample is a study of T cell changes during pregnancy in multiple sclerosis. The repertoire was sequenced with immunoSEQ multiplex PCR; TCRdb's copy has only in-frame clones and lacks some. The table lists about 17,000 clones, approximately 88% of them singletons, with 10% to 15% in the top ten. This material consisted of CD8+ T cells from peripheral blood mononuclear cells, taken after pregnancy. The sequence derives from a female donor in good health, enrolled as a control in a pregnancy study.

The CDR3, as DNA: TGCAGCGTTGGGGGGCGGGCAAGCTACAATGAGCAGTTCTTC. This translates into CSVGGRASYNEQFF. The chain is built from TRBV29-1 and TRBJ2-1, with D maybe TRBD1 (6 bases). The CDR3 spans 14 residues. Trimming took 4 bases from V and 3 from J, leaving 13 bases between them. Germline lookup yields CDR1 SQVTM and CDR2 ANQGSEA.